Shown below are 24 T cell receptor beta chains from a single sample sequenced in a study of blood T cell repertoires in COVID-19. TCRdb keeps only in-frame clones here, not all; method: immunoSEQ multiplex PCR. Of roughly 180,000 clones listed, over 70% are singletons. Sequenced material: PBMCs or T cells enriched from blood (not recorded which). These receptors were taken from a middle-aged woman with acute COVID-19.

The chain combines TRBV6-5 with TRBJ2-5, with D tentatively TRBD2 (6 bases). Germline lookup yields CDR1 MNHEY and CDR2 SVGAGI. The CDR3 has 15 residues. Trimming cost V 4 bases and J 5 bases, with 17 bases left between them. The DNA for the CDR3 is TGTGCCAGCAGTTCAACGGGACGGGAGAAGGAGACCCAGTACTTC. Protein product: CASSSTGREKETQYF.

The V gene is TRBV19, the J gene TRBJ2-1, with D possibly matching TRBD2 (5 bases). CDR1 LNHDA and CDR2 SQIVND come from the germline V gene (reference sequence). The CDR3 covers 15 residues. Trimming cost V 6 bases and J 5 bases, with 17 bases left between them. CDR3 amino acids: CASRRHGVEDNEQFF. DNA for the CDR3: TGTGCCAGTAGACGGCACGGGGTTGAGGACAATGAGCAGTTCTTC.

This chain joins TRBV24-1 and TRBJ1-2; 8 bases match TRBD1. Germline V gene data show CDR1 as KGHDR and CDR2 as SFDVKD. After removal of 4 bases from V and 3 bases from J, the junction contained 6 bases not matched to a gene. This CDR3 region has 15 residues. In nucleotides, the CDR3 is TGTGCCACCAGTGACCAGGGGGCTGGTGACTATGGCTACACCTTC. Protein product: CATSDQGAGDYGYTF.

The V call is TRBV19, the J call TRBJ2-1, with 9 bases fitting TRBD1. The germline V gene encodes CDR1 LNHDA and CDR2 SQIVND (reference sequence). The CDR3 runs to 16 residues. Unmatched junction bases numbered 7, after V lost 5 bases and J lost 2 bases. This CDR3 is CASSGAGTGTYNEQFF. In nucleotides, the CDR3 is TGTGCCAGTAGTGGAGCCGGGACAGGGACCTACAATGAGCAGTTCTTC.

The chain links TRBV12-3 or TRBV12-4 to TRBJ2-6; D is undetermined. The CDR3 covers 13 residues. V lost 8 bases, J lost 0 bases, and 5 bases lay in between. The CDR3 sequence is CASYISGANVLTF. DNA of the CDR3: TGTGCCAGCTATATCTCTGGGGCCAACGTCCTGACTTTC.

The chain recombines TRBV27 with TRBJ2-5; 7 positions agree with TRBD2. The CDR3 runs 14 residues. Germline values: CDR1 MNHEY, CDR2 SMNVEV (reference sequence). Trimming removed 4 bases from V and 4 bases from J; junction bases left unmatched: 6. The CDR3 loop reads CASSWQRDTETQYF. CDR3 sequence (DNA): TGTGCCAGCAGTTGGCAGCGGGATACAGAGACCCAGTACTTC.

The chain carries TRBV5-1 and TRBJ2-2, with TRBD2 matching over 7 bases. CDR3 length equals 13 residues. Germline loops: CDR1 SGHRS, CDR2 YFSETQ. The V and J ends lost 3 bases and 6 bases, in that order; junction bases with no gene match: 2. The CDR3 here is CASSSREAGELFF. The DNA for the CDR3 is TGCGCCAGCAGCTCCCGGGAGGCCGGGGAGCTGTTTTTT.

The CDR3 coding sequence is TGTGCCAGTAGTTACTACACAGGGGGGGGACAAGAGACCCAGTACTTC. Protein sequence: CASSYYTGGGQETQYF. The chain combines TRBV19 with TRBJ2-5; possible D gene TRBD1, 8 bases. With 5 bases removed from V and 2 bases from J, the gap between germline ends came to 18 bases. The CDR3 runs to 16 residues. Per germline, CDR1 LNHDA and CDR2 SQIVND (reference sequence).

The sample holds a few counts of this clone. The V gene is TRBV4-1, the J gene TRBJ2-7; TRBD2 aligns across 10 bases. Germline assignment: CDR1 MGHRA and CDR2 YSYEKL. This CDR3 region has 20 residues. V was pared by 0 bases and J by 2 bases, with 16 bases of the junction left unmatched. CDR3 sequence (DNA): TGCGCCAGCAGCCAAGAAAGTTTTCGGGTCGGACTAGCGGCTGCCTACGAGCAGTACTTC. As protein: CASSQESFRVGLAAAYEQYF.

This chain connects TRBV19 to TRBJ2-2; possibly TRBD2 for D (6 bases). Germline values: CDR1 LNHDA, CDR2 SQIVND (reference sequence). The CDR3 sequence is 14 residues long. With 4 bases removed from V and 3 bases from J, the gap between germline ends came to 9 bases. CDR3 sequence: CASSTTRYTGELFF. The CDR3 DNA sequence: TGTGCCAGTAGTACGACTAGGTACACCGGGGAGCTGTTTTTT.

Comment on this clone: In the same sample, other DNA sequences code for this CDR3. The gene calls are TRBV6-5 and TRBJ2-2, with 8 nucleotides matching TRBD1. The junction had 1 base not matched to a gene; V was cut back by 6 bases and J by 4 bases. This CDR3 has 13 residues. The germline V gene has CDR1 MNHEY and CDR2 SVGAGI. The CDR3 DNA is TGTGCCAGCAGAGACAGGGGCACCGGGGAGCTGTTTTTT. As protein: CASRDRGTGELFF.

The count of this clone is one. The chain carries TRBV6-6 and TRBJ1-3, with a weak D call TRBD1 (6 bases). V gave up 8 bases and J gave up 3 bases, with 11 bases separating them. Looked up from germline, CDR1 is MNHNY and CDR2 is SVGAGI (reference sequence). The CDR3 spans 13 residues. The CDR3 here is CASGGTYGNTIYF. The CDR3 DNA sequence: TGTGCCAGCGGGGGCACATATGGAAACACCATATATTTT.

This clone turned up a few times. V gene TRBV5-4 combines with J gene TRBJ2-7; TRBD2 is a possible D gene (6 bases). Per the germline V gene, CDR1 is SGHNT and CDR2 is YYREEE (reference sequence). V was trimmed by 0 bases and J by 4 bases, leaving 11 bases between them. This CDR3 region has 14 residues. For the CDR3, the DNA is TGTGCCAGCAGCTTGGAGGGACTGAGATACGAGCAGTACTTC. Translation gives CASSLEGLRYEQYF. Variable domain in full (rest from reference TRBV5-4 and TRBJ2-7): ETGVTQSPTHLIKTRGQQVTLRCSSQSGHNTVSWYQQALGQGPQFIFQYYREEENGRGNFPPRFSGLQFPNYSSELNVNALELDDSALYLCASSLEGLRYEQYFGPGTRLTVT.

This rearrangement joins TRBV19 to TRBJ2-1; 12 bases fit TRBD2. Trimming removed 3 bases from V and 7 bases from J; junction bases left unmatched: 7. The CDR3 totals 16 residues. Germline V gene lookup returns CDR1 LNHDA and CDR2 SQIVND (reference sequence). CDR3 protein: CASSILLAGGLNEQFF. The CDR3 nucleotides are TGTGCCAGTAGTATTTTACTAGCGGGAGGACTGAATGAGCAGTTCTTC.

The chain combines TRBV30 with TRBJ2-5; 10 positions agree with TRBD2. Germline lookup yields CDR1 GTSNPN and CDR2 SVGIG (reference sequence). This CDR3 is 16 amino acids long. Losses at the gene ends were 8 bases for V and 4 bases for J; bases not matched to a gene: 16. In DNA form, the CDR3 reads TGTGCCGGGGAGGGGAATCCTAGCGGGAGCCGAGAGACCCAGTACTTC. Translated: CAGEGNPSGSRETQYF.

This clone was detected many times. The genes are TRBV11-3 and TRBJ2-1; D perhaps matches TRBD2 (6 bases). Per the germline V gene, CDR1 is SGHNT and CDR2 is YENEEA. CDR3 length: 19 amino acids. V lost 1 base, J lost 4 bases, and 23 bases lay in between. Here the CDR3 reads CASSLAYRGAAGRYNEQFF. In DNA, the CDR3 is TGTGCCAGCAGCTTAGCCTACCGGGGTGCGGCGGGACGATACAATGAGCAGTTCTTC.

This clone was seen a handful of times. This chain connects TRBV28 to TRBJ2-1; D might be TRBD2 (6 bases). This CDR3 is 12 amino acids long. V shed 6 bases and J shed 10 bases, with 13 bases lying between them. The V gene's germline CDR1 is MDHEN and CDR2 SYDVKM. CDR3 sequence reads: CASRLGGTEQFF. The CDR3 DNA reads TGTGCCAGCAGGCTTGGGGGGACCGAGCAGTTCTTC.

This clone was seen only a few times. The rearrangement links TRBV6-5 to TRBJ1-4; 12 nucleotides align to TRBD1. The junction had 6 bases not matched to a gene; V was cut back by 6 bases and J by 10 bases. Per germline, CDR1 MNHEY and CDR2 SVGAGI. The CDR3 extends over 14 amino acids. CDR3 nucleotides: TGTGCCAGCAGCTCCGGGACAGGGGGCGGAAAACTGTTTTTT. Its translation: CASSSGTGGGKLFF.

This clone was detected only a few times. The rearrangement joins TRBV7-9 to TRBJ1-2; D uncertain. Germline V gene lookup returns CDR1 SEHNR and CDR2 FQNEAQ (reference sequence). The V and J ends lost 6 bases and 7 bases respectively, with 15 bases between them. This CDR3 has 13 residues. CDR3 coding DNA: TGTGCCAGCAGTCTCGGGGATAGTGGTGGCTACACCTTC. Translated: CASSLGDSGGYTF.

The chain couples TRBV3-1 (or the pseudogene TRBV3-2) to TRBJ1-3; 11 bases align to TRBD1. Germline lookup yields CDR1 LGHDT and CDR2 YNNKEL (reference sequence). This CDR3 contains 16 residues. Trimming took 3 bases from V and 4 from J; bases not matched to a gene: 5. In nucleotides, the CDR3 is TGTGCCAGCAGCCATTTGGACAGGGGGCGCGGAAACACCATATATTTT. Its translation: CASSHLDRGRGNTIYF.

This clone was counted once. This chain links TRBV14 with TRBJ2-3; D is unresolved. Germline loops: CDR1 SGHDN, CDR2 FVKESK. With 0 bases removed from V and 8 bases from J, the gap between germline ends came to 9 bases. The CDR3 loop spans 13 amino acids. The CDR3 protein is CASSQEIYSTQYF. In DNA, the CDR3 is TGTGCCAGCAGCCAAGAGATCTACAGTACGCAGTATTTT.

The V call is TRBV28, the J call TRBJ2-3; 13 nucleotides match TRBD2. Germline V gene data show CDR1 as MDHEN and CDR2 as SYDVKM. This CDR3 region has 18 residues. Trimming at V came to 3 bases and at J to 2 bases, leaving 8 bases not matched to a gene. The CDR3 loop reads CASSFSGLAGANTDTQYF. CDR3 DNA: TGTGCCAGCAGTTTTTCTGGACTAGCGGGAGCCAACACAGATACGCAGTATTTT.

The gene calls are TRBV3-1 (or the pseudogene TRBV3-2) and TRBJ2-1; 12 nucleotides align to TRBD2. CDR3 length: 16 amino acids. Looked up from germline, CDR1 is LGHDT and CDR2 is YNNKEL (reference sequence). V dropped 1 base and J dropped 6; count of bases not matched to a gene: 4. DNA for the CDR3: TGTGCCAGCAGCCAAGCGCTAGCGGGAGGGACCAATGAGCAGTTCTTC. Translation: CASSQALAGGTNEQFF.

The rearrangement links TRBV2 to TRBJ1-2; no firm D call. The germline V gene encodes CDR1 SNHLY and CDR2 FYNNEI. Deletions cut 5 bases from V and 3 bases from J, with 10 bases between. CDR3 size: 13 residues. The CDR3 DNA follows: TGTGCCAGCAGTCCGAGGGCTGACTATGGCTACACCTTC. This codes for CASSPRADYGYTF.